This T cell receptor (beta chain) was found in a study of T cell changes during pregnancy in multiple sclerosis. Trimming took 4 bases from V and 2 from J; bases not matched to a gene: 4. This CDR3 is 15 amino acids long. Germline V CDR1 and CDR2: LNHDA, SQIVND (reference sequence). Libraries were prepared by immunoSEQ multiplex PCR; TCRdb keeps only in-frame clonotypes and omits some of them. The data hold approximately 39,000 clones, with approximately 94% observed a single time. The specimen was CD4+ T cells from peripheral blood mononuclear cells, collected in the second trimester of pregnancy. The chain uses TRBV19 and TRBJ1-4, with TRBD1 matching over 7 bases. The TCR was taken from a female donor with multiple sclerosis, enrolled in a pregnancy study. CDR3 in amino acids: CASSTRTGTNEKLFF. Here the CDR3 DNA reads TGTGCCAGTAGTACCCGGACAGGCACTAATGAAAAACTGTTTTTT.